The 29 T cell receptor beta chains below all came from one sample that was sequenced in a study of identical twins. One entry per CDR3 protein results from TCRdb running MiXCR on the 5' RACE reads. The sample carries some 600,000 distinct CDR3 sequences, roughly 7.1% recorded once. The data also belong to a second study, concerning yellow fever vaccine responses in identical twins.

Input material: PBMCs. These receptor sequences come from a woman under 30 in good health.

This clonotype turned up a few times. The rearrangement links TRBV24-1 to TRBJ2-3; D gene ambiguous. CDR3 length: 18 residues. Germline V gene sequence: CDR1 KGHDR, CDR2 SFDVKD. Trimming shortened V by 5 bases and J by 1 base, and 21 bases separated the two germline ends. The CDR3 DNA reads as TGTGCCACCAGTGGGGGTCTTCGGACGTTTTCGGGCACAGATACGCAGTATTTT. Its protein product is CATSGGLRTFSGTDTQYF.

This clonotype was counted at least ten times. The chain has TRBV10-2 and TRBJ1-1; D is perhaps TRBD1 (5 bases). V dropped 8 bases and J dropped 1 base, with 11 bases sitting between them. There are 13 residues in the CDR3. Germline lookup yields CDR1 WSHSY and CDR2 SAAADI. The CDR3 protein is CASGSTGNTEAFF. The CDR3 coding sequence is TGCGCCAGCGGCTCTACAGGGAACACTGAAGCTTTCTTT.

This clonotype was seen repeatedly, ten times or more. The CDR3 region has the DNA TGTGCCAGCAGCCCCGGACAGGGTAAATACAATGAGCAGTTCTTC. Protein sequence: CASSPGQGKYNEQFF. The chain carries TRBV7-9 and TRBJ2-1; 8 positions match TRBD1. V shed 5 bases, J shed 4 bases, and the junction held 7 bases outside the gene matches. The CDR3 runs to 15 residues. Germline V gene data show CDR1 as SEHNR and CDR2 as FQNEAQ (reference sequence).

The chain couples TRBV16 to TRBJ2-7; perhaps TRBD2 as D (6 bases). The CDR3 covers 13 residues. Per the germline V gene, CDR1 is KGHSY and CDR2 is FQNENV. Trimming removed 0 bases at V and 4 bases at J, with 7 bases between. CDR3: CASSQSGGYEQYV. The CDR3 DNA follows: TGTGCCAGCAGCCAATCGGGAGGTTACGAGCAGTACGTC.

Ten or more counts support this clonotype. The chain is built from TRBV12-3 or TRBV12-4 and TRBJ1-5; a weak D match, TRBD1 (5 bases). V lost 7 bases to trimming and J lost 3 bases, with 10 bases between them. The CDR3 is 13 residues long. The CDR3 spells CASKGNTNQPQHF. CDR3 coding DNA: TGTGCCAGCAAGGGGAATACCAATCAGCCCCAGCATTTT.

In its sample, this clonotype was seen a few times. The chain is built from TRBV4-1 and TRBJ2-2, with TRBD2 identical over 14 bases. The CDR3 totals 17 residues. CDR1 MGHRA and CDR2 YSYEKL come from the germline V gene. After removal of 3 bases from V and 4 bases from J, the junction contained 4 bases not matched to a gene. CDR3 amino acids: CASSHRLAGGTTGELFF. The CDR3 DNA reads TGCGCCAGCAGCCACAGACTAGCGGGAGGGACCACCGGGGAGCTGTTTTTT.

The rearrangement joins TRBV2 to TRBJ1-5; tentative D call: TRBD1 (5 bases). Trimming removed 4 bases at V and 3 bases at J, with 13 bases between. The length of the CDR3 is 15 residues. The germline gives CDR1 SNHLY, CDR2 FYNNEI. The CDR3 nucleotides read TGTGCCAGCAGTGCGGGGACCGGGCCCAATCAGCCCCAGCATTTT. Protein product: CASSAGTGPNQPQHF.

In this sample, this clonotype turned up many times. The CDR3 is CASSLRQGKETQYF. CDR3 coding DNA: TGTGCCAGCAGCTTAAGACAGGGAAAAGAGACCCAGTACTTC. This rearrangement joins TRBV7-2 to TRBJ2-5; 7 bases match TRBD1. In germline, CDR1 is SGHTA, CDR2 FQGNSA. The CDR3 covers 14 residues. Trimming at V came to 2 bases and at J to 3 bases, leaving 3 bases not matched to a gene.

The sample holds many counts of this clonotype. V gene TRBV28 combines with J gene TRBJ1-1; tentative D call: TRBD1 (5 bases). Germline CDR1 and CDR2: MDHEN and SYDVKM. The CDR3 consists of 14 residues. Trimming left V 1 base short and J 11 bases short, with 17 bases between. DNA for the CDR3: TGTGCCAGCAGTTTATCGGGCCGGGGGGGAGCCGCTTTCTTT. It codes for CASSLSGRGGAAFF.

This sequence joins TRBV6-1 and TRBJ2-2, with D hard to call. Germline CDR1 and CDR2: MNHNS and SASEGT. This CDR3 comprises 13 residues. V was cut by 7 bases and J by 1 base, with 7 bases left in between. In DNA, the CDR3 is TGTGCCAGCACCCGAATGAACACCGGGGAGCTGTTTTTT. It yields the protein CASTRMNTGELFF.

This clonotype was detected a few times. V usage is TRBV5-1 and J usage is TRBJ2-3; no clear D gene. The CDR3 runs to 16 residues. V dropped 3 bases and J dropped 0 bases, with 14 bases sitting between them. From germline, CDR1 is SGHRS and CDR2 YFSETQ. The CDR3 bases are TGCGCCAGCAGCTCAGCTTTTCCGGTTAGCACAGATACGCAGTATTTT. This translates into CASSSAFPVSTDTQYF.

There are many counts of this clonotype. The chain uses TRBV4-1 and TRBJ2-3, with TRBD2 matching over 10 bases. The trim removed 1 base at V and 6 bases at J, leaving 7 bases unmatched. From germline, CDR1 is MGHRA and CDR2 YSYEKL. The CDR3 has 16 residues. The CDR3 loop reads CASSQVASGSGDTQYF. Here the CDR3 DNA reads TGCGCCAGCAGCCAAGTGGCTAGCGGGAGTGGTGATACGCAGTATTTT.

This clonotype was picked up a small number of times. The chain links TRBV7-2 to TRBJ2-1; no clear D gene. V shed 0 bases and J shed 9 bases, with 12 bases lying between them. CDR1 SGHTA and CDR2 FQGNSA come from the germline V gene. The CDR3 consists of 14 residues. CDR3 DNA sequence: TGTGCCAGCAGCTTAGCGTCCCAGTGGGGTGAGCAGTTCTTC. Translated: CASSLASQWGEQFF.

This clonotype came up many times. V is TRBV12-3 or TRBV12-4 and J is TRBJ1-5; no clear D gene. CDR3 length: 14 residues. V was cut by 3 bases and J by 2 bases, with 8 bases left in between. CDR3 sequence reads: CASSFSGGNQPQHF. The CDR3, as DNA: TGTGCCAGCAGTTTTTCAGGAGGCAATCAGCCCCAGCATTTT.

This clonotype was counted at least ten times. CDR3 loop: CASSLASQPQHF. In nucleotides, the CDR3 is TGTGCCAGCAGCTTAGCTTCACAGCCCCAGCATTTT. The chain carries TRBV7-9 and TRBJ1-5; no reliable D call. V was pared by 0 bases and J by 7 bases, with 4 bases between. Germline loops: CDR1 SEHNR, CDR2 FQNEAQ (reference sequence). The CDR3 is made up of 12 amino acids. Combining the CDR3 with reference TRBV7-9 and TRBJ1-5 gives the whole variable domain DTGVSQNPRHKITKRGQNVTFRCDPISEHNRLYWYRQTLGQGPEFLTYFQNEAQLEKSRLLSDRFSAERPKGSFSTLEIQRTEQGDSAMYLCASSLASQPQHFGDGTRLSIL.

This clonotype was observed at least ten times. The rearrangement joins TRBV29-1 to TRBJ1-5, with 7 bases identical to TRBD1. From germline, CDR1 is SQVTM and CDR2 ANQGSEA. The CDR3 covers 13 residues. V was clipped by 6 bases and J by 5 bases; unmatched bases: 7. This CDR3 is CSVSTGSDQPQHF. In nucleotides, the CDR3 is TGCAGCGTCTCGACAGGGTCTGATCAGCCCCAGCATTTT.

This clonotype was counted a few times. The rearrangement uses TRBV11-2 and TRBJ1-2, with D tentatively TRBD1 (5 bases). The CDR3 length is 12 residues. V was cut by 8 bases and J by 6 bases, with 13 bases left in between. CDR1 is SGHAT, CDR2 FQNNGV, per germline. CDR3 amino acids: CASLGGVDGYTF. DNA of the CDR3: TGTGCCAGCCTCGGGGGGGTTGATGGCTACACCTTC.

This clonotype was seen a handful of times. The CDR3 reads CSTTTGWTEAFF. DNA of the CDR3: TGCAGTACTACGACAGGCTGGACTGAAGCTTTCTTT. The rearrangement uses TRBV20-1 and TRBJ1-1; a possible D gene is TRBD1 (6 bases). Germline CDR1 reads DFQATT; CDR2 reads SNEGSKA (reference sequence). The CDR3 has 12 amino acids. The V end lost 8 bases, the J end lost 5 bases, and 15 bases lay between the germline ends.

This clonotype was recorded a few times. The chain couples TRBV5-1 to TRBJ2-5; D unresolved. This CDR3 has 12 amino acids. From germline, CDR1 is SGHRS and CDR2 YFSETQ. Trimming removed 5 bases from V and 6 bases from J, with 11 bases in between. Written as DNA, the CDR3 is TGCGCCAGCAGACCAGAGAGACAGACCCAGTACTTC. Encoded protein: CASRPERQTQYF.

The chain couples TRBV29-1 to TRBJ2-5, with TRBD1 matching over 12 bases. CDR3 size: 15 residues. J lost 5 bases, V lost 7 bases, and 11 bases had no gene match. The V gene's germline CDR1 is SQVTM and CDR2 ANQGSEA. The CDR3 is CSASQGTGGWETQYF. In nucleotides, the CDR3 is TGCAGCGCTTCACAGGGGACAGGGGGCTGGGAGACCCAGTACTTC.

The genes are TRBV28 and TRBJ2-1, with 10 bases matching TRBD2. Trimming at V came to 10 bases and at J to 8 bases, leaving 14 bases not matched to a gene. Germline CDR1 reads MDHEN; CDR2 reads SYDVKM. This CDR3 spans 15 amino acids. In DNA form, the CDR3 reads TGTGCCATCCTCCCCGGGCTAGCGGGAGTAGATGAGCAGTTCTTC. Amino acid sequence: CAILPGLAGVDEQFF.

This sequence joins TRBV4-1 and TRBJ2-5; 16 bases line up with TRBD2. From germline, CDR1 is MGHRA and CDR2 YSYEKL. The V segment lost 2 bases and the J segment 5 bases; nucleotides outside the gene matches: 8. The CDR3 extends over 18 amino acids. CDR3 in DNA: TGCGCCAGCAGCCAACCTATGGGACTAGCGGGGGGGAAGGAGACCCAGTACTTC. Protein: CASSQPMGLAGGKETQYF.

This clonotype was counted ten times or more. The chain joins TRBV7-8 to TRBJ2-1, with D perhaps matching TRBD2 (7 bases). This CDR3 is built from 19 residues. CDR1 is SGHVS and CDR2 is FQNEAQ in the germline V gene. V lost 4 bases and J lost 0, with 22 bases in between. CDR3 loop: CASSSLGAGDRSSYNEQFF. The CDR3 coding sequence is TGTGCCAGCAGCTCCTTGGGGGCGGGAGATCGAAGCTCCTACAATGAGCAGTTCTTC.

This clonotype came up a few times. The genes are TRBV2 and TRBJ1-2; 10 nucleotides align to TRBD1. CDR3 length: 14 amino acids. The trim removed 6 bases at V and 3 bases at J, leaving 4 bases unmatched. Germline CDR1 SNHLY, CDR2 FYNNEI. The CDR3 is CASRGTGDYYGYTF. CDR3 nucleotide sequence: TGTGCCAGCAGAGGGACAGGGGACTACTATGGCTACACCTTC. Variable domain in full (rest from reference TRBV2 and TRBJ1-2): EPEVTQTPSHQVTQMGQEVILRCVPISNHLYFYWYRQILGQKVEFLVSFYNNEISEKSEIFDDQFSVERPDGSNFTLKIRSTKLEDSAMYFCASRGTGDYYGYTFGSGTRLTVV.

This clonotype was counted at least ten times. At one boundary the junction diverges from the germline segment, which might be a read error. The chain has TRBV5-1 and TRBJ1-1, with TRBD1 matching 8 bases. Germline V gene data show CDR1 as SGHRS and CDR2 as YFSETQ. There are 15 residues in the CDR3. The CDR3 coding sequence is TGTGCCAGCAGCCCTATGACAGGGGTGAACACTGAAGCTTTCTTT. Amino acid sequence: CASSPMTGVNTEAFF.

This clonotype was detected a few times. The genes are TRBV5-1 and TRBJ2-1; D uncertain. This CDR3 region has 13 residues. V was trimmed by 7 bases and J by 2 bases, leaving 10 bases between them. The V gene's germline CDR1 is SGHRS and CDR2 YFSETQ. The CDR3 bases are TGCGCCAGCGCCCTGGACGCCTACAATGAGCAGTTCTTC. As protein: CASALDAYNEQFF.

This clonotype was counted ten times or more. The chain links TRBV5-1 to TRBJ1-4; 7 bases map to TRBD1. Germline V gene data show CDR1 as SGHRS and CDR2 as YFSETQ. V shed 1 base, J shed 5 bases, and the junction held 5 bases outside the gene matches. The CDR3 extends over 15 amino acids. DNA of the CDR3: TGCGCCAGCAGCTTGAGGACAGGAGTAAATGAAAAACTGTTTTTT. Protein: CASSLRTGVNEKLFF.

This clonotype was recorded at least ten times. V gene TRBV12-3 or TRBV12-4 combines with J gene TRBJ2-3, with D maybe TRBD2 (5 bases). This CDR3 has 15 amino acids. The V end was cut by 2 bases, the J end by 0 bases, with 9 bases between. Here the CDR3 reads CASSLSAASTDTQYF. In nucleotides, the CDR3 is TGTGCCAGCAGTTTATCAGCGGCTAGCACAGATACGCAGTATTTT.

The chain carries TRBV20-1 and TRBJ2-1; 13 bases agree with TRBD2. This CDR3 spans 16 amino acids. V was clipped by 0 bases and J by 5 bases; unmatched bases: 4. CDR1 is DFQATT and CDR2 is SNEGSKA in the germline V gene (reference sequence). CDR3 residues: CSAREGLAGPNNEQFF. CDR3 DNA: TGCAGTGCTAGAGAGGGACTAGCGGGGCCTAACAATGAGCAGTTCTTC.